What follows are 19 T cell receptor beta chains derived from one specimen sequenced in a study of control samples from healthy donors and cancer patients. Repertoires were generated with immunoSEQ multiplex PCR, while TCRdb's copy carries only in-frame clones and drops some. The table has 120,000 to 150,000 clones, around 92% seen once. Sample: blood. The source is a young man in good health.

The rearrangement uses TRBV5-1 and TRBJ1-2; D call uncertain. Trimming removed 2 bases from V and 5 bases from J, with 7 bases in between. This CDR3 region has 12 residues. Germline CDR1 is SGHRS and CDR2 is YFSETQ. Written as DNA, the CDR3 is TGCGCCAGCAGCTTTGATGATTATGGCTACACCTTC. It codes for CASSFDDYGYTF.

This rearrangement joins TRBV29-1 to TRBJ1-1; D unresolved. The length of the CDR3 is 13 residues. V shed 0 bases and J shed 4 bases, with 9 bases lying between them. Germline CDR1 and CDR2: SQVTM and ANQGSEA. CDR3 in DNA: TGCAGCGTTGAAGAGGGCAAATCCACTGAAGCTTTCTTT. This gives the protein CSVEEGKSTEAFF.

This clone was observed once. The chain has TRBV19 and TRBJ1-3, with 7 bases identical to TRBD1. V dropped 3 bases and J dropped 0; count of bases not matched to a gene: 5. The germline CDR1 and CDR2 sequences are LNHDA and SQIVND (reference sequence). This CDR3 region has 16 residues. The CDR3 nucleotides are TGTGCCAGTAGTATCAGGGGGGGCGACTCTGGAAACACCATATATTTT. It specifies CASSIRGGDSGNTIYF.

A single count supports this clone. Within the sample, other DNA sequences also encode this same CDR3. The chain employs TRBV6-5 and TRBJ1-1, with 7 bases aligning to TRBD1. CDR3 size: 13 residues. Trimming removed 6 bases from V and 0 bases from J; junction bases left unmatched: 1. Germline assignment: CDR1 MNHEY and CDR2 SVGAGI. CDR3 DNA: TGTGCCAGCAGCCAGGGGGTGAACACTGAAGCTTTCTTT. Translation: CASSQGVNTEAFF.

The chain joins TRBV6-5 to TRBJ1-2; 7 bases match TRBD1. V shed 0 bases and J 6 bases; nucleotides not matched to a gene: 7. The CDR3 has 15 residues. Germline loops: CDR1 MNHEY, CDR2 SVGAGI. The CDR3 bases are TGTGCCAGCAGTTACTCGATGGCAGGGGGAGATGGCTACACCTTC. Amino acids: CASSYSMAGGDGYTF.

Comments on this clone: This same CDR3 is encoded by further DNA sequences in the sample. DNA of the CDR3: TGCGCCAGCAGCTTGGACCTGAGCTCCTACAATGAGCAGTTCTTC. It codes for CASSLDLSSYNEQFF. The chain has TRBV5-1 and TRBJ2-1, with no clear D. Germline V gene data show CDR1 as SGHRS and CDR2 as YFSETQ. The CDR3 has 15 amino acids. V was pared by 0 bases and J by 0 bases, with 7 bases between.

The chain recombines TRBV30 with TRBJ1-6; D perhaps matches TRBD1 (6 bases). The CDR3 consists of 17 residues. Germline CDR1 and CDR2: GTSNPN and SVGIG (reference sequence). Trimming stripped 0 bases from V and 0 bases from J, with 12 bases between. DNA for the CDR3: TGTGCCTGGAGTGTAGGGGGGACCCGCTCCTATAATTCACCCCTCCACTTT. The encoded protein is CAWSVGGTRSYNSPLHF. The full variable domain, its missing parts supplied by reference TRBV30 and TRBJ1-6, is SQTIHQWPATLVQPVGSPLSLECTVEGTSNPNLYWYRQAAGRGLQLLFYSVGIGQISSEVPQNLSASRPQDRQFILSSKKLLLSDSGFYLCAWSVGGTRSYNSPLHFGNGTRLTVT.

This chain uses TRBV19 with TRBJ1-2; D not resolved. The CDR3 sequence is 12 residues long. Trimming pared 4 bases from V and 7 bases from J, leaving 10 bases between. The germline V gene has CDR1 LNHDA and CDR2 SQIVND (reference sequence). The CDR3 sequence is CASSTKITGYTF. CDR3 in DNA: TGTGCCAGTAGTACAAAGATAACTGGCTACACCTTC.

This clone was detected only a few times. The chain is built from TRBV7-2 and TRBJ2-3; 7 nucleotides line up with TRBD1. With 5 bases clipped from V and 4 bases from J, the junction kept 9 bases outside the gene matches. The CDR3 totals 15 residues. The V gene's germline CDR1 is SGHTA and CDR2 FQGNSA. CDR3 in amino acids: CASSPRDSLPDTQYF. The CDR3 nucleotides read TGTGCCAGCAGCCCCCGGGACAGCTTGCCAGATACGCAGTATTTT.

The rearrangement links TRBV15 to TRBJ2-3; D possibly matches TRBD1 or TRBD2 (6 bases each). CDR3 length equals 18 residues. CDR1 LNHNV and CDR2 YYDKDF come from the germline V gene (reference sequence). V lost 0 bases and J lost 0, with 16 bases in between. Written as DNA, the CDR3 is TGTGCCACCAGCAGAGAACTTAGGGGGGAGCTTAGCACAGATACGCAGTATTTT. Translated, it gives CATSRELRGELSTDTQYF. Together with reference TRBV15 and TRBJ2-3, the CDR3 gives the full variable domain: DAMVIQNPRYQVTQFGKPVTLSCSQTLNHNVMYWYQQKSSQAPKLLFHYYDKDFNNEADTPDNFQSRRPNTSFCFLDIRSPGLGDTAMYLCATSRELRGELSTDTQYFGPGTRLTVL.

V and J are TRBV30 and TRBJ2-7; 10 bases fit TRBD1. The CDR3 consists of 16 residues. V was clipped by 1 base and J by 2 bases; unmatched bases: 8. Germline-derived CDR1 and CDR2 are GTSNPN and SVGIG (reference sequence). CDR3 sequence (DNA): TGTGCCTGGAGTGGTGACGACAGGGGGCGACCCTACGAGCAGTACTTC. It specifies CAWSGDDRGRPYEQYF. Combining the CDR3 with reference TRBV30 and TRBJ2-7 gives the whole variable domain SQTIHQWPATLVQPVGSPLSLECTVEGTSNPNLYWYRQAAGRGLQLLFYSVGIGQISSEVPQNLSASRPQDRQFILSSKKLLLSDSGFYLCAWSGDDRGRPYEQYFGPGTRLTVT.

The V and J genes are TRBV5-6 and TRBJ2-7; D might be TRBD1 or TRBD2, each matching 5 bases. The germline V and J ends were trimmed by 3 bases and 7 bases, with 14 bases remaining between them. This CDR3 has 13 residues. The V gene's germline CDR1 is SGHDT and CDR2 YYEEEE. CDR3 sequence reads: CASSSPGAREQYF. The CDR3 bases are TGTGCCAGCAGCTCTCCCGGGGCAAGGGAGCAGTACTTC. The whole variable domain, filled in from reference TRBV5-6 and TRBJ2-7, reads DAGVTQSPTHLIKTRGQQVTLRCSPKSGHDTVSWYQQALGQGPQFIFQYYEEEERQRGNFPDRFSGHQFPNYSSELNVNALLLGDSALYLCASSSPGAREQYFGPGTRLTVT.

The genes are TRBV30 and TRBJ2-2; D gene ambiguous. Deletions cut 0 bases from V and 7 bases from J, with 6 bases between. CDR3 size: 12 residues. Per the germline V gene, CDR1 is GTSNPN and CDR2 is SVGIG (reference sequence). The CDR3 sequence: CAWSVMVGELFF. CDR3 in DNA: TGTGCCTGGAGTGTAATGGTCGGGGAGCTGTTTTTT.

J is TRBJ2-2 and V is TRBV7-9; a weak D match, TRBD2 (6 bases). This CDR3 is 17 amino acids long. With 4 bases removed from V and 7 bases from J, the gap between germline ends came to 22 bases. CDR1 SEHNR and CDR2 FQNEAQ come from the germline V gene (reference sequence). The CDR3 DNA reads TGTGCCAGCAGCTCAACGTGGGCTCCCGCGGGGATCGGGGAGCTGTTTTTT. It is translated as CASSSTWAPAGIGELFF. The whole variable domain, filled in from reference TRBV7-9 and TRBJ2-2, reads DTGVSQNPRHKITKRGQNVTFRCDPISEHNRLYWYRQTLGQGPEFLTYFQNEAQLEKSRLLSDRFSAERPKGSFSTLEIQRTEQGDSAMYLCASSSTWAPAGIGELFFGEGSRLTVL.

V is TRBV25-1 and J is TRBJ1-4; no clear D gene. The germline V and J ends were trimmed by 6 bases and 5 bases, with 13 bases remaining between them. The CDR3 totals 14 residues. Germline-derived CDR1 and CDR2 are MGHDK and SYGVNS. The DNA of the CDR3 is TGTGCCAGCAGGAGAGGTACAGCGAATGAAAAACTGTTTTTT. This gives the protein CASRRGTANEKLFF.

The chain links TRBV6-5 to TRBJ1-1; TRBD1 aligns across 7 bases. The ends lost 4 bases at V and 7 bases at J; junction bases unmatched: 9. From germline, CDR1 is MNHEY and CDR2 SVGAGI. The CDR3 totals 14 residues. The CDR3 here is CASSFQGTANEAFF. The CDR3 DNA follows: TGTGCCAGCAGTTTCCAGGGGACAGCGAATGAAGCTTTCTTT.

This clone showed up just once. This chain joins TRBV19 and TRBJ2-7; 10 positions match TRBD1. The germline V gene encodes CDR1 LNHDA and CDR2 SQIVND (reference sequence). The CDR3 is 14 amino acids. Losses at the gene ends were 2 bases for V and 3 bases for J; bases not matched to a gene: 1. For the CDR3, the DNA is TGTGCCAGTAGTATAAGGACAGGGGGCTACGAGCAGTACTTC. Translating gives CASSIRTGGYEQYF.

This chain joins TRBV18 and TRBJ2-1; the match to TRBD2 covers 12 bases. Looked up from germline, CDR1 is KGHSH and CDR2 is LQKENI. The ends lost 6 bases at V and 15 bases at J; junction bases unmatched: 12. The CDR3 loop spans 14 amino acids. The CDR3 sequence is CASSSGLAGPPGFF. Here the CDR3 DNA reads TGTGCCAGCTCGTCCGGACTAGCGGGGCCCCCGGGGTTCTTC.

V gene TRBV5-1 combines with J gene TRBJ1-3; D perhaps matches TRBD1 (6 bases). With 1 base removed from V and 2 bases from J, the gap between germline ends came to 10 bases. The germline V gene has CDR1 SGHRS and CDR2 YFSETQ. This CDR3 is built from 15 residues. DNA of the CDR3: TGCGCCAGCAGCTTGTTGACAGGACCTGGAAACACCATATATTTT. This encodes CASSLLTGPGNTIYF.